The 27 T cell receptor beta chains listed next were all sequenced from one sample in a study of blood T cell repertoires in COVID-19. Repertoires were generated with immunoSEQ multiplex PCR, while TCRdb's copy carries only in-frame clones and drops some. The repertoire holds over 100,000 clones, around 90% seen once, with approximately 5.4% in the top ten. Sequenced: peripheral blood. The receptor set was obtained from a woman aged 45-65 years with COVID-19, enrolled during active disease.

The rearrangement joins TRBV5-6 to TRBJ2-7; 9 positions match TRBD1. Trimming cost V 6 bases and J 6 bases; bases outside gene matches: 7. Germline V gene lookup returns CDR1 SGHDT and CDR2 YYEEEE. The CDR3 loop spans 13 amino acids. The CDR3 DNA sequence: TGTGCCAGCAACAGGGGGCTAGGAGGCGAGCAGTACTTC. It is translated as CASNRGLGGEQYF.

This rearrangement joins TRBV3-1 (or the pseudogene TRBV3-2) to TRBJ1-3; D might be TRBD1 (5 bases). Germline V lookup: CDR1 LGHDT, CDR2 YNNKEL (reference sequence). Deletions cut 5 bases from V and 4 bases from J, with 18 bases between. The CDR3 extends over 16 amino acids. The CDR3 DNA is TGTGCCAGCAGCTTCTCTAACCGGGGGACGGGAAACACCATATATTTT. It specifies CASSFSNRGTGNTIYF.

The chain is built from TRBV9 and TRBJ2-5; 8 nucleotides match TRBD2. Germline V lookup: CDR1 SGDLS, CDR2 YYNGEE. The CDR3 consists of 16 residues. The V segment lost 2 bases and the J segment 0 bases; nucleotides outside the gene matches: 6. The DNA of the CDR3 is TGTGCCAGCAGCGTCCCTGGCGGGGGGAACCAAGAGACCCAGTACTTC. Translating it yields CASSVPGGGNQETQYF. The whole variable domain, filled in from reference TRBV9 and TRBJ2-5, reads DSGVTQTPKHLITATGQRVTLRCSPRSGDLSVYWYQQSLDQGLQFLIQYYNGEERAKGNILERFSAQQFPDLHSELNLSSLELGDSALYFCASSVPGGGNQETQYFGPGTRLLVL.

This chain uses TRBV6-5 with TRBJ1-2, with a possible D match to TRBD1 (6 bases). Trimming left V 4 bases short and J 2 bases short, with 14 bases between. CDR3 size: 15 residues. Germline CDR1 is MNHEY and CDR2 is SVGAGI. The DNA of the CDR3 is TGTGCCAGCAGTTCGCCCAGGGGTCTCAACTATGGCTACACCTTC. Its protein is CASSSPRGLNYGYTF.

V and J are TRBV29-1 and TRBJ1-5; 8 positions agree with TRBD1. The junction had 0 bases not matched to a gene; V was cut back by 0 bases and J by 2 bases. Germline loops: CDR1 SQVTM, CDR2 ANQGSEA. The CDR3 covers 14 residues. The CDR3 nucleotides are TGCAGCGTTGAAGAACAGGGGGGCAATCAGCCCCAGCATTTT. This codes for CSVEEQGGNQPQHF.

The DNA of the CDR3 is TGTGCCAGCAGTGAAGCAGGTCTGGTAGGGGACTATGGCTACACCTTC. Protein: CASSEAGLVGDYGYTF. The genes are TRBV6-1 and TRBJ1-2, with TRBD1 as a possible D gene (5 bases). The V and J ends lost 0 bases and 3 bases respectively, with 14 bases between them. The germline V gene has CDR1 MNHNS and CDR2 SASEGT. The CDR3 totals 16 residues.

The chain couples TRBV27 to TRBJ2-2, with 8 bases lining up with TRBD2. Germline CDR1 reads MNHEY; CDR2 reads SMNVEV (reference sequence). The CDR3 runs to 17 residues. The trim removed 2 bases at V and 1 base at J, leaving 6 bases unmatched. CDR3 sequence reads: CASSLDPRGGNTGELFF. The DNA for the CDR3 is TGTGCCAGCAGTTTAGATCCCCGGGGGGGGAACACCGGGGAGCTGTTTTTT.

The chain couples TRBV4-1 to TRBJ1-1; D perhaps matches TRBD1 (5 bases). The germline V gene encodes CDR1 MGHRA and CDR2 YSYEKL. This CDR3 has 15 amino acids. The germline V and J ends were trimmed by 1 base and 7 bases, with 16 bases remaining between them. CDR3 residues: CASSQVEDVGDEAFF. Written as DNA, the CDR3 is TGCGCCAGCAGCCAAGTTGAGGACGTAGGGGATGAAGCTTTCTTT.

This clone was seen a single time. This CDR3 reads CAWKPSDSAYYGYTF. In DNA, the CDR3 is TGTGCCTGGAAGCCCTCGGACAGCGCCTACTATGGCTACACCTTC. This sequence joins TRBV30 and TRBJ1-2, with a tentative D call TRBD1 (6 bases). V was pared by 4 bases and J by 3 bases, with 18 bases between. This CDR3 is 15 amino acids long. Germline assignment: CDR1 GTSNPN and CDR2 SVGIG (reference sequence).

The CDR3 sequence is CASIAWTSGGADTQYF. In DNA, the CDR3 is TGTGCCAGCATCGCGTGGACTAGCGGGGGTGCAGATACGCAGTATTTT. The chain joins TRBV27 to TRBJ2-3; TRBD2 agrees at 13 bases. Germline CDR1 MNHEY, CDR2 SMNVEV (reference sequence). This CDR3 has 16 amino acids. J lost 4 bases, V lost 7 bases, and 8 bases had no gene match.

The gene calls are TRBV6-6 and TRBJ2-4; maybe TRBD2 (5 bases). The CDR3 has 16 residues. V was pared by 0 bases and J by 1 base, with 10 bases between. The V gene's germline CDR1 is MNHNY and CDR2 SVGAGI (reference sequence). The CDR3 sequence: CASSYSGMPAKNIQYF. The CDR3 DNA sequence: TGTGCCAGCAGTTACTCCGGGATGCCGGCCAAAAACATTCAGTACTTC.

The rearrangement joins TRBV19 to TRBJ1-1; D not resolved. CDR3 length equals 15 residues. The germline gives CDR1 LNHDA, CDR2 SQIVND (reference sequence). V was cut by 7 bases and J by 1 base, with 16 bases left in between. The CDR3 DNA reads as TGTGCCAGTACTCCCCCGAGGAGTGGGAACACTGAAGCTTTCTTT. It translates to CASTPPRSGNTEAFF.

The CDR3 nucleotides are TGTGCCAGCAGTGAGTTTGGGTGGGACACTTCTTTGAACACTGAAGCTTTCTTT. Its translation: CASSEFGWDTSLNTEAFF. This chain connects TRBV6-1 to TRBJ1-1; D is possibly TRBD1 (6 bases). There are 18 residues in the CDR3. CDR1 MNHNS and CDR2 SASEGT come from the germline V gene. With 3 bases removed from V and 0 bases from J, the gap between germline ends came to 20 bases.

This chain connects TRBV3-1 (or the pseudogene TRBV3-2) to TRBJ1-5; a weak D match, TRBD1 (6 bases). The germline V gene encodes CDR1 LGHDT and CDR2 YNNKEL (reference sequence). The germline V and J ends were trimmed by 4 bases and 5 bases, with 12 bases remaining between them. The length of the CDR3 is 14 residues. CDR3 in DNA: TGTGCCAGCAGCCTCCAGGGGTACCATCAGCCCCAGCATTTT. It encodes CASSLQGYHQPQHF.

This chain joins TRBV18 and TRBJ2-7; possibly TRBD2 for D (5 bases). From germline, CDR1 is KGHSH and CDR2 LQKENI. The ends were cut back, 3 bases at V and 3 bases at J, with 9 bases in the middle. The CDR3 spans 13 residues. In DNA, the CDR3 is TGTGCCAGCTCACCTAGCGAGTACTACGAGCAGTACTTC. The encoded protein is CASSPSEYYEQYF. Filled out from reference TRBV18 and TRBJ2-7, the complete variable domain reads NAGVMQNPRHLVRRRGQEARLRCSPMKGHSHVYWYRQLPEEGLKFMVYLQKENIIDESGMPKERFSAEFPKEGPSILRIQQVVRGDSAAYFCASSPSEYYEQYFGPGTRLTVT.

The chain couples TRBV28 to TRBJ2-2; D perhaps matches TRBD1 (6 bases). This CDR3 contains 17 residues. In germline, CDR1 is MDHEN, CDR2 SYDVKM. Trimming removed 7 bases at V and 9 bases at J, with 27 bases between. The CDR3 region is CASTESTGFLLGRELFF. CDR3 sequence (DNA): TGTGCCAGCACTGAATCGACAGGATTTCTCTTGGGTCGGGAGCTGTTTTTT. Full variable domain (rest looked up from reference TRBV28 and TRBJ2-2): DVKVTQSSRYLVKRTGEKVFLECVQDMDHENMFWYRQDPGLGLRLIYFSYDVKMKEKGDIPEGYSVSREKKERFSLILESASTNQTSMYLCASTESTGFLLGRELFFGEGSRLTVL.

The chain recombines TRBV27 with TRBJ2-7; TRBD1 might be the D (5 bases). The V and J ends lost 0 bases and 0 bases respectively, with 9 bases between them. Germline V gives CDR1 MNHEY, CDR2 SMNVEV (reference sequence). CDR3 size: 15 residues. The CDR3 reads CASSLSLTASYEQYF. CDR3 nucleotides: TGTGCCAGCAGTTTATCCCTGACAGCCTCCTACGAGCAGTACTTC.

Here the CDR3 DNA reads TGTGCCAGCAGTGAACCAGGGTACAATTCACCCCTCCACTTT. It is translated as CASSEPGYNSPLHF. The rearrangement uses TRBV25-1 and TRBJ1-6, with D perhaps TRBD1 (5 bases). The V end was cut by 2 bases, the J end by 7 bases, with 9 bases between. Germline V gene sequence: CDR1 MGHDK, CDR2 SYGVNS. The CDR3 loop spans 14 amino acids.

This sequence joins TRBV5-5 and TRBJ2-2; a weak D match, TRBD1 (6 bases). Trimming removed 4 bases at V and 2 bases at J, with 9 bases between. In germline, CDR1 is SGHKS, CDR2 YYEKEE (reference sequence). This CDR3 has 14 residues. The chain's CDR3 is CASSQGQNTGELFF. CDR3 DNA sequence: TGTGCCAGCAGCCAGGGGCAAAACACCGGGGAGCTGTTTTTT.

Many counts were recorded for this clone. The V and J genes are TRBV7-9 and TRBJ1-1; D perhaps matches TRBD1 (5 bases). This CDR3 comprises 15 residues. Germline CDR1 and CDR2: SEHNR and FQNEAQ (reference sequence). The V end was cut by 1 base, the J end by 4 bases, with 13 bases between. CDR3: CASSLEMAGSTEAFF. The CDR3 DNA follows: TGTGCCAGCAGCTTAGAAATGGCAGGGTCCACTGAAGCTTTCTTT.

The V and J genes are TRBV19 and TRBJ1-4, with D maybe TRBD1 (6 bases). The CDR3 totals 16 residues. CDR1 is LNHDA, CDR2 SQIVND, per germline (reference sequence). Trimming stripped 6 bases from V and 0 bases from J, with 14 bases between. CDR3 bases: TGTGCCAGTAGCGGACAGACGATTGCAACTAATGAAAAACTGTTTTTT. Amino acid sequence: CASSGQTIATNEKLFF.

The J gene is TRBJ2-1, the V gene TRBV29-1; D possibly corresponds to TRBD1 (6 bases). This CDR3 contains 13 residues. Germline values: CDR1 SQVTM, CDR2 ANQGSEA. Between the trimmed V and J ends, which lost 2 bases and 9 bases, there was a span of 14 bases. CDR3 sequence reads: CSVELYRVGEQFF. Here the CDR3 DNA reads TGCAGCGTTGAACTGTACAGGGTAGGTGAGCAGTTCTTC.

The chain joins TRBV27 to TRBJ2-1; 8 nucleotides agree with TRBD2. The CDR3 extends over 14 amino acids. In germline, CDR1 is MNHEY, CDR2 SMNVEV (reference sequence). Trimming took 3 bases from V and 6 from J; bases not matched to a gene: 4. This CDR3 is CASSFSAGGNEQFF. CDR3 in DNA: TGTGCCAGCAGTTTCAGCGCGGGGGGCAATGAGCAGTTCTTC.

The CDR3, as DNA: TGTGCCAGCAGGGCGACTAGCGGGGGGTATGAGCAGTTCTTC. Its translation is CASRATSGGYEQFF. The chain uses TRBV3-1 (or the pseudogene TRBV3-2) and TRBJ2-1, with 13 bases fitting TRBD2. Trimming removed 6 bases from V and 8 bases from J; junction bases left unmatched: 4. CDR1 is LGHDT, CDR2 YNNKEL, per germline (reference sequence). The CDR3 extends over 14 amino acids.

The chain's CDR3 is CASSLDKEAEAFF. The CDR3 DNA reads as TGTGCCAGCAGTTTAGACAAGGAGGCTGAAGCTTTCTTT. V is TRBV12-3 or TRBV12-4 and J is TRBJ1-1; D is ambiguous. V lost 1 base to trimming and J lost 6 bases, with 9 bases between them. The CDR3 spans 13 residues.

In its sample, this clone was seen once. The V gene is TRBV5-1, the J gene TRBJ1-4; a possible D gene is TRBD1 (5 bases). The CDR3 contains 15 residues. The germline V gene encodes CDR1 SGHRS and CDR2 YFSETQ. With 0 bases removed from V and 7 bases from J, the gap between germline ends came to 13 bases. CDR3 in DNA: TGCGCCAGCAGCTTGGCCGGGCAAAGGGGTGAAAAACTGTTTTTT. Its protein product is CASSLAGQRGEKLFF.

The V and J genes are TRBV4-1 and TRBJ2-5, with 9 nucleotides matching TRBD2. After removal of 2 bases from V and 2 bases from J, the junction contained 3 bases not matched to a gene. This CDR3 comprises 15 residues. Germline V gene lookup returns CDR1 MGHRA and CDR2 YSYEKL. CDR3 DNA sequence: TGCGCCAGCAGCCAAAAAAGCGGGGGGCAAGAGACCCAGTACTTC. This codes for CASSQKSGGQETQYF.